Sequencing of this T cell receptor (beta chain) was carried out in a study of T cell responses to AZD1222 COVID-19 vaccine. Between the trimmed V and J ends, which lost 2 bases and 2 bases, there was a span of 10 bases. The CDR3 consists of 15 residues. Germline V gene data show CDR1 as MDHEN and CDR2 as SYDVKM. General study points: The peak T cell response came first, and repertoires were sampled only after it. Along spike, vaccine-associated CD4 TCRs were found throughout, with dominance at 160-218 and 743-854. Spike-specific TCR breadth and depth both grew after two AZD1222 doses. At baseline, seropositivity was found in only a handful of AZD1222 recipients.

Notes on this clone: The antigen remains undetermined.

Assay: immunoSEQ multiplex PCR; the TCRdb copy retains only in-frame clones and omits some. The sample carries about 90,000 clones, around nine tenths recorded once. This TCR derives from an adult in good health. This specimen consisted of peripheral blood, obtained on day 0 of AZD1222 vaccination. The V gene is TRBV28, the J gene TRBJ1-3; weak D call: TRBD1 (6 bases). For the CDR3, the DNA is TGTGCCAGCAGTTTACCCACAGGGACTGGAAACACCATATATTTT. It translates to CASSLPTGTGNTIYF.